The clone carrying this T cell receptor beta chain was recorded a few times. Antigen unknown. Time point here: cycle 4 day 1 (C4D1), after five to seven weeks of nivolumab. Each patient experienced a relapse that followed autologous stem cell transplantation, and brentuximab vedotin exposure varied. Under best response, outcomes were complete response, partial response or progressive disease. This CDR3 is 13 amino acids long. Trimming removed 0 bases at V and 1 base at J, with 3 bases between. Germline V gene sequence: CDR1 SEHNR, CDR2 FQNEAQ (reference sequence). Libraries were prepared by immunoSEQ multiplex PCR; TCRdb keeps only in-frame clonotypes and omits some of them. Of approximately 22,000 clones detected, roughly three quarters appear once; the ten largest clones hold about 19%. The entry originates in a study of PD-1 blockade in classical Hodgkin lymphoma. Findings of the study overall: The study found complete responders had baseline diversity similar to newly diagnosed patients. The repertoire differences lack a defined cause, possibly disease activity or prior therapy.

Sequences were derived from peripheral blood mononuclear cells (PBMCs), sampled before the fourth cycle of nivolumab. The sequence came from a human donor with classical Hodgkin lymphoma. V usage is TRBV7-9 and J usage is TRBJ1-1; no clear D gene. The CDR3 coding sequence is TGTGCCAGCAGCTTAGCTAGGAACACTGAAGCTTTCTTT. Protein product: CASSLARNTEAFF.